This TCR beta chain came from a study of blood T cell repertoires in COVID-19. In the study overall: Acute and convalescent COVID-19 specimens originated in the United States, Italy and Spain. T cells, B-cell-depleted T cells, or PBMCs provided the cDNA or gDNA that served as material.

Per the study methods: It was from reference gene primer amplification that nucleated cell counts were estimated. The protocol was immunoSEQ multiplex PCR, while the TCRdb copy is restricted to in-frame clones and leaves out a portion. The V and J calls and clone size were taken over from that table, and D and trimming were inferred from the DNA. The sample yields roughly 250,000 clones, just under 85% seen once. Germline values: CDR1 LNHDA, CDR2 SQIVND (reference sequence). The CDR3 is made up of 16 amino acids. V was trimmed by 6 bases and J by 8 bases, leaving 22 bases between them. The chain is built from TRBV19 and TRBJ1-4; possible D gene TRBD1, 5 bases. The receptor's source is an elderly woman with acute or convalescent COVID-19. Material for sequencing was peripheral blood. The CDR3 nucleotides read TGTGCCAGTAGCCGGGCAGGAGGGGCCGTGGAGGAAAAACTGTTTTTT. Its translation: CASSRAGGAVEEKLFF.